The 20 T cell receptor beta chains in this list originate from one sample, sequenced in a study of cytomegalovirus exposure and HLA in healthy donors. Primers: 60 Vbeta forward and 13 Jbeta reverse. The table came from immunoSEQ multiplex PCR; TCRdb's copy has only in-frame clones and leaves some out. The table lists approximately 77,000 clones. The sample was PBMCs. Every receptor here comes from a man aged 30-40 years in good health and CMV-seronegative.

This chain links TRBV5-4 with TRBJ1-3; 8 bases map to TRBD1. The CDR3 has 16 residues. With V trimmed by 3 bases and J by 2 bases, 7 bases remained unmatched. Germline V gene sequence: CDR1 SGHNT, CDR2 YYREEE (reference sequence). The CDR3 DNA reads as TGTGCCAGCAGCTCCATCGGACAGGGTGCTGGAAACACCATATATTTT. Its protein product is CASSSIGQGAGNTIYF.

V usage is TRBV5-1 and J usage is TRBJ2-2, with D possibly being TRBD1 (6 bases). The CDR3 length is 18 residues. The germline V and J ends were trimmed by 4 bases and 0 bases, with 19 bases remaining between them. Germline CDR1 reads SGHRS; CDR2 reads YFSETQ. In DNA, the CDR3 is TGCGCCAGCAGCGTGGGACACCCCCGGGGTGCGAACACCGGGGAGCTGTTTTTT. It specifies CASSVGHPRGANTGELFF.

The rearrangement uses TRBV5-1 and TRBJ2-7; D is ambiguous. The CDR3 is 14 amino acids. Germline V gives CDR1 SGHRS, CDR2 YFSETQ. Trimming shortened V by 0 bases and J by 1 base, and 8 bases separated the two germline ends. As DNA, the CDR3 is TGCGCCAGCAGCTTGGTCTCCGGGTCCTACGAGCAGTACTTC. It encodes CASSLVSGSYEQYF.

The chain joins TRBV4-2 to TRBJ2-2; 7 bases match TRBD1. This CDR3 has 16 amino acids. With 6 bases clipped from V and 3 bases from J, the junction kept 10 bases outside the gene matches. Germline V gene sequence: CDR1 LGHNA, CDR2 YNFKEQ. The CDR3 spells CASRAHEGADTGELFF. CDR3 DNA: TGTGCCAGCAGGGCCCATGAGGGGGCGGACACCGGGGAGCTGTTTTTT.

The gene calls are TRBV2 and TRBJ1-1, with D uncertain. Germline V gene data show CDR1 as SNHLY and CDR2 as FYNNEI. The CDR3 is made up of 13 amino acids. Trimming took off 6 bases at V and 3 bases at J, with 11 bases between the two ends. CDR3 sequence reads: CASSVYRDTEAFF. The CDR3 DNA reads TGTGCCAGCAGCGTTTATAGAGACACTGAAGCTTTCTTT.

The rearrangement joins TRBV7-9 to TRBJ1-5; 7 positions agree with TRBD1. In germline, CDR1 is SEHNR, CDR2 FQNEAQ (reference sequence). The V and J ends lost 5 bases and 3 bases, in that order; junction bases with no gene match: 4. The CDR3 sequence is 14 residues long. In nucleotides, the CDR3 is TGTGCCAGCAGCCCGACAGGGTCCAATCAGCCCCAGCATTTT. Residues: CASSPTGSNQPQHF. The whole variable domain, remainder taken from reference TRBV7-9 and TRBJ1-5, is DTGVSQNPRHKITKRGQNVTFRCDPISEHNRLYWYRQTLGQGPEFLTYFQNEAQLEKSRLLSDRFSAERPKGSFSTLEIQRTEQGDSAMYLCASSPTGSNQPQHFGDGTRLSIL.

V is TRBV6-5 and J is TRBJ1-4, with 7 bases matching TRBD1. The trim removed 6 bases at V and 4 bases at J, leaving 8 bases unmatched. CDR1 and CDR2 from the germline V gene are MNHEY and SVGAGI. CDR3 length: 15 amino acids. CDR3 protein: CASRITGANNEKLFF. CDR3 DNA: TGTGCCAGCAGGATAACAGGGGCCAATAATGAAAAACTGTTTTTT.

V gene TRBV4-3 combines with J gene TRBJ2-7, with D perhaps matching TRBD2 (5 bases). Germline loops: CDR1 LGHNA, CDR2 YSLEER. This CDR3 region has 14 residues. Between the trimmed V and J ends, which lost 1 base and 1 base, there was a span of 8 bases. CDR3 nucleotide sequence: TGCGCCAGCAGCCAAGGCCGGGGATCCTACGAGCAGTACTTC. Its translation: CASSQGRGSYEQYF.

The V call is TRBV5-4, the J call TRBJ2-7; D is possibly TRBD1 (6 bases). Deletions cut 2 bases from V and 1 base from J, with 10 bases between. This CDR3 comprises 14 residues. Germline V gives CDR1 SGHNT, CDR2 YYREEE (reference sequence). CDR3 loop: CASSFRGGSYEQYF. CDR3 DNA: TGTGCCAGCAGCTTCAGAGGGGGTTCCTACGAGCAGTACTTC. The full variable domain, with the rest looked up from reference TRBV5-4 and TRBJ2-7, is ETGVTQSPTHLIKTRGQQVTLRCSSQSGHNTVSWYQQALGQGPQFIFQYYREEENGRGNFPPRFSGLQFPNYSSELNVNALELDDSALYLCASSFRGGSYEQYFGPGTRLTVT.

The rearrangement joins TRBV13 to TRBJ1-1; 12 nucleotides agree with TRBD1. Looked up from germline, CDR1 is PRHDT and CDR2 is FYEKMQ (reference sequence). V was clipped by 5 bases and J by 5 bases; unmatched bases: 9. The CDR3 sequence is 16 residues long. The CDR3 loop reads CASSLGTGGRGTEAFF. CDR3 bases: TGTGCCAGCAGCCTGGGGACAGGGGGCAGGGGGACTGAAGCTTTCTTT. Full variable domain (outside the CDR3, taken from reference TRBV13 and TRBJ1-1): AAGVIQSPRHLIKEKRETATLKCYPIPRHDTVYWYQQGPGQDPQFLISFYEKMQSDKGSIPDRFSAQQFSDYHSELNMSSLELGDSALYFCASSLGTGGRGTEAFFGQGTRLTVV.

The chain links TRBV19 to TRBJ1-5, with TRBD1 identical over 8 bases. There are 17 residues in the CDR3. With V trimmed by 8 bases and J by 4 bases, 16 bases remained unmatched. CDR1 is LNHDA, CDR2 SQIVND, per germline (reference sequence). The CDR3 loop is CASAGEGFGQGNQPQHF. Written as DNA, the CDR3 is TGTGCCAGTGCGGGGGAGGGCTTCGGACAGGGAAATCAGCCCCAGCATTTT.

This chain uses TRBV6-6 with TRBJ1-2, with D hard to call. This CDR3 comprises 12 residues. V shed 4 bases and J shed 9 bases, with 12 bases lying between them. In germline, CDR1 is MNHNY, CDR2 SVGAGI (reference sequence). The CDR3 coding sequence is TGTGCCAGCAGTTCAGAGAGGTTTCGCTACACCTTC. Translated: CASSSERFRYTF.

The chain has TRBV7-8 and TRBJ2-3; 12 bases map to TRBD2. The CDR3 sequence is 16 residues long. Per the germline V gene, CDR1 is SGHVS and CDR2 is FQNEAQ. The V segment lost 5 bases and the J segment 2 bases; nucleotides outside the gene matches: 5. The CDR3 spells CASSLRTSGTTDTQYF. DNA for the CDR3: TGTGCCAGCAGCCTGCGGACTAGCGGGACCACAGATACGCAGTATTTT.

The chain links TRBV5-6 to TRBJ2-7; D might be TRBD2 (6 bases). V lost 3 bases, J lost 5 bases, and 18 bases lay in between. This CDR3 is 15 amino acids long. Germline CDR1 is SGHDT and CDR2 is YYEEEE. CDR3 in amino acids: CASSSHPTSPHEQYF. The CDR3 DNA is TGTGCCAGCAGCTCCCACCCGACTAGTCCCCACGAGCAGTACTTC. The complete variable domain, with remaining parts taken from reference TRBV5-6 and TRBJ2-7, reads DAGVTQSPTHLIKTRGQQVTLRCSPKSGHDTVSWYQQALGQGPQFIFQYYEEEERQRGNFPDRFSGHQFPNYSSELNVNALLLGDSALYLCASSSHPTSPHEQYFGPGTRLTVT.

The chain employs TRBV11-2 and TRBJ2-7; D perhaps matches TRBD2 (5 bases). CDR3 size: 13 residues. The germline CDR1 and CDR2 sequences are SGHAT and FQNNGV. Trimming took off 3 bases at V and 3 bases at J, with 9 bases between the two ends. In DNA, the CDR3 is TGTGCCAGCAGCTTTTTCGGGATCTACGAGCAGTACTTC. Its protein product is CASSFFGIYEQYF.

The chain carries TRBV5-4 and TRBJ2-3; TRBD2 agrees at 11 bases. The CDR3 has 15 amino acids. CDR1 is SGHNT and CDR2 is YYREEE in the germline V gene (reference sequence). Unmatched junction bases numbered 4, after V lost 1 base and J lost 6 bases. The CDR3 DNA reads TGTGCCAGCAGCTTGCAGTGGACTAGCGGGGATACGCAGTATTTT. Translation gives CASSLQWTSGDTQYF.

The chain combines TRBV7-9 with TRBJ1-1, with 10 bases identical to TRBD1. CDR1 is SEHNR and CDR2 is FQNEAQ in the germline V gene (reference sequence). The CDR3 has 15 residues. The V gene end was trimmed by 0 bases and the J gene end by 3 bases; junction bases not matched to a gene: 1. The CDR3 here is CASSLAGQGDTEAFF. DNA for the CDR3: TGTGCCAGCAGCTTAGCCGGACAGGGGGACACTGAAGCTTTCTTT.

V gene TRBV14 combines with J gene TRBJ2-7; TRBD1 agrees at 7 bases. The CDR3 consists of 13 residues. The junction had 3 bases not matched to a gene; V was cut back by 6 bases and J by 1 base. The germline gives CDR1 SGHDN, CDR2 FVKESK. The CDR3 coding sequence is TGTGCCAGCAGAAGGACAGGTTCCTACGAGCAGTACTTC. It is translated as CASRRTGSYEQYF.

This rearrangement joins TRBV6-5 to TRBJ1-2; 7 bases line up with TRBD1. V was clipped by 6 bases and J by 7 bases; unmatched bases: 8. The CDR3 contains 13 residues. From germline, CDR1 is MNHEY and CDR2 SVGAGI. The CDR3 region is CASSDRAGGGYTF. The CDR3 DNA follows: TGTGCCAGCAGCGACAGGGCAGGGGGTGGCTACACCTTC.

The chain recombines TRBV7-8 with TRBJ2-7; D is unresolved. The V end lost 2 bases, the J end lost 6 bases, and 11 bases lay between the germline ends. CDR1 and CDR2 (germline): SGHVS, FQNEAQ. The CDR3 runs 13 residues. The CDR3 coding sequence is TGTGCCAGCAGCTTAAGTCCGAGTGGCGAGCAGTACTTC. It is translated as CASSLSPSGEQYF.